The rows below give T cell receptor beta chains drawn from one sample of a study of cytomegalovirus exposure and HLA in healthy donors. Sequencing used immunoSEQ multiplex PCR; TCRdb keeps in-frame clones, though not all of them. The table lists more than 85,000 clones, around 80% of them singletons. The sample taken for sequencing was PBMCs. These receptors came from a man aged 30 to 45 in good health and CMV-seropositive. Each CDR3 is given with its conserved first and last residue. A D gene is named only where the DNA matches it firmly. Size is omitted from some rows. Given values are once, few, many or a class for expanded clones.

J | size | V | D | CDR3
TRBJ1-3 | NA | TRBV6-1 | TRBD1 | CASSEAGGSGGNTIYF
TRBJ2-3 | NA | TRBV5-1 | TRBD2 | CASSHLAGYADTQYF
TRBJ1-1 | few | TRBV29-1 | NA | CSAGEGTEAFF
TRBJ1-1 | NA | TRBV25-1 | NA | CASSSRTEGTEAFF
TRBJ2-2 | NA | TRBV19 | NA | CASSPRRSGEGGELFF
TRBJ1-1 | once | TRBV18 | NA | CASSPRGEGSTEAFF
TRBJ1-2 | few | TRBV6-5 | NA | CASSYAQWPGDGYTF
TRBJ1-4 | few | TRBV5-1 | NA | CASSLGGATNEKLFF
TRBJ1-2 | NA | TRBV10-3 | NA | CAISESEGRDSGYTF
TRBJ2-5 | NA | TRBV5-1 | NA | CASSKDSDIQETQYF
TRBJ2-5 | few | TRBV5-6 | NA | CASSAQTGNQETQYF
TRBJ2-1 | NA | TRBV18 | TRBD1 | CASSLGQSSYNEQFF
TRBJ1-2 | once | TRBV6-5 | TRBD1 | CASSYSWTGGAYGYTF
TRBJ2-5 | NA | TRBV5-4 | NA | CASSPNRDQETQYF
TRBJ1-3 | NA | TRBV9 | TRBD1 | CASSVGAGQAPDNGITIYF
TRBJ2-5 | NA | TRBV27 | NA | CASSPGWAGAKTQYF
TRBJ2-1 | NA | TRBV4-3 | TRBD2 | CASSRSSGGYNEQFF
TRBJ1-1 | NA | TRBV5-1 | NA | CASRPGVGNTEAFF
TRBJ2-2 | NA | TRBV9 | NA | CASKRRGGGADTGELFF
TRBJ2-1 | once | TRBV4-2 | NA | CASSQDGAGEQFF
TRBJ1-2 | once | TRBV7-4 | TRBD1 | CASSLGDRELYGYTF
TRBJ1-1 | NA | TRBV7-3 | NA | CASSSNMNTEAFF
TRBJ1-5 | NA | TRBV30 | TRBD1 | CAWGRRQGLFEPQHF
TRBJ1-5 | NA | TRBV27 | NA | CASSFREGVGPQHF
TRBJ2-7 | NA | TRBV11-2 | NA | CASSLMRGTSYEQYF
TRBJ1-1 | NA | TRBV10-3 | NA | CATQGQPNTEAFF
TRBJ2-1 | NA | TRBV27 | TRBD2 | CASSRPGTSNYNEQFF
TRBJ2-5 | NA | TRBV27 | NA | CASSLSKLSQETQYF
TRBJ2-5 | NA | TRBV7-6 | TRBD2 | CASSERLAGGRETQYF
TRBJ2-7 | NA | TRBV6-1 | NA | CASRRSYEQYF
TRBJ2-7 | NA | TRBV5-6 | NA | CASSPTGTLAYEQYF
TRBJ2-7 | NA | TRBV11-2 | TRBD1 | CASSRDRADEQYF
TRBJ2-1 | NA | TRBV7-9 | TRBD2 | CASRGAGGSNEQFF
TRBJ2-3 | NA | TRBV6-5 | NA | CASRRLASTDTQYF
TRBJ2-7 | once | TRBV19 | TRBD2 | CASSIFLPPERENYEQYF
TRBJ2-5 | NA | TRBV7-9 | TRBD1 | CASSHRDSIETQYF
TRBJ1-5 | once | TRBV10-3 | NA | CAALTPGGAQHF
TRBJ2-5 | NA | TRBV5-6 | NA | CASSASGFEETQYF
TRBJ2-2 | NA | TRBV7-2 | TRBD2 | CASSLWRGGAGELFF
TRBJ1-3 | NA | TRBV9 | TRBD1 | CASSLDPGQTSGNTIYF
TRBJ1-2 | NA | TRBV15 | TRBD1 | CATSRDRDSVGYTF
TRBJ2-5 | NA | TRBV4-2 | TRBD2 | CASDSGPGLAGETQYF
TRBJ2-1 | NA | TRBV5-4 | TRBD2 | CASSLDLAGGAQEQFF
TRBJ2-3 | NA | TRBV2 | TRBD1 | CASSEVGQASTDTQYF
TRBJ2-3 | NA | TRBV12-5 | NA | CASGWGRGVDTQYF
TRBJ1-2 | NA | TRBV19 | TRBD1 | CATQGADDYTF
TRBJ2-1 | NA | TRBV29-1 | TRBD2 | CSVDGTSGYNEQFF
TRBJ1-2 | NA | TRBV19 | NA | CASSTNPGLTNGYTF
TRBJ1-4 | NA | TRBV7-7 | NA | CASSLSPNEKLFF
TRBJ2-2 | NA | TRBV5-5 | TRBD1 | CASRFMRDRLLTSNTGELFF
TRBJ1-1 | NA | TRBV19 | TRBD1 | CASSPGTAMNTEAFF
TRBJ1-1 | few | TRBV19 | TRBD1 | CAGHRGKGTEAFF